This TCR beta chain was obtained from a study of cytomegalovirus exposure and HLA in healthy donors. 13 Jbeta primers and 60 Vbeta primers were used for the PCR. Here immunoSEQ multiplex PCR was the method, and the copy in TCRdb shows in-frame clones only, minus some. There are approximately 120,000 clones in the sample; about 80% occur only once, and roughly 8% lies in the top ten. The sequenced sample consisted of PBMCs. The TCR was taken from a woman aged 45-60 years in good health and CMV-seropositive.

This CDR3 is CASSSAGQKNTEAFF. The CDR3, as DNA: TGTGCCAGCAGCTCTGCGGGACAGAAGAACACTGAAGCTTTCTTT. V gene TRBV7-2 combines with J gene TRBJ1-1; 7 positions match TRBD1. The V segment lost 4 bases and the J segment 1 base; nucleotides outside the gene matches: 6. This CDR3 spans 15 amino acids. Germline assignment: CDR1 SGHTA and CDR2 FQGNSA.